One T cell receptor beta chain is described in this entry. This sample is part of a study of sequential checkpoint blockade in melanoma. Study details: Arm A got nivolumab then ipilimumab; arm B the reverse, 1:1. Maintenance nivolumab came after either treatment sequence.

Treatment of the sample: randomized to nivolumab then ipilimumab (arm A) or the reverse (arm B). From thawed PBMCs, live CD3+CD8+ cells negative for CD19 and CD56 were sorted. Data came from immunoSEQ multiplex PCR; TCRdb stores just in-frame clones and leaves some out. Among roughly 18,000 clones listed, just over 70% were seen once. The starting material was CD8+ T cells sorted from blood (inferred from file names), obtained from a patient given nivolumab and ipilimumab in sequence. The TCR originated in a human donor with melanoma.

CDR3 nucleotide sequence: TGTGCCAGCGGCGACACTTCCGGACTTAGAAGAGACGGGGAGCTGTTTTTT. It codes for CASGDTSGLRRDGELFF. The chain links TRBV11-2 to TRBJ2-2, with D possibly TRBD2 on 5 matching bases. CDR1 and CDR2 (germline): SGHAT, FQNNGV. There are 17 residues in the CDR3. The V gene lost 8 bases and the J gene lost 7 bases, with 26 bases spanning the gap.